These 24 T cell receptor beta chains originate from one sample sequenced in a study of cytomegalovirus exposure and HLA in healthy donors. Primers included in the PCR were 60 Vbeta and 13 Jbeta primers. Some clones are missing from TCRdb's copy, which holds only in-frame ones; the method was immunoSEQ multiplex PCR. The table includes around 200,000 clones, 75% to 90% detected once. The sequencing sample was made of PBMCs. The receptors originated from a boy between 5 and 17 years old in good health and CMV-seronegative.

The chain combines TRBV5-6 with TRBJ2-1, with a weak D call TRBD2 (7 bases). Germline values: CDR1 SGHDT, CDR2 YYEEEE. The CDR3 runs to 15 residues. The ends were cut back, 0 bases at V and 2 bases at J, with 9 bases in the middle. The CDR3 loop reads CASSLEGGPYNEQFF. The CDR3 DNA reads TGTGCCAGCAGCTTGGAGGGGGGGCCCTACAATGAGCAGTTCTTC.

V is TRBV19 and J is TRBJ1-1; TRBD1 matches at 9 bases. V shed 7 bases, J shed 4 bases, and the junction held 7 bases outside the gene matches. Germline V gene data show CDR1 as LNHDA and CDR2 as SQIVND (reference sequence). The CDR3 extends over 14 amino acids. The CDR3 reads CASIQGAQGTEAFF. The CDR3 DNA follows: TGTGCCAGTATACAGGGGGCGCAGGGCACTGAAGCTTTCTTT.

The gene calls are TRBV7-8 and TRBJ1-1; 8 bases match TRBD1. Germline V gene lookup returns CDR1 SGHVS and CDR2 FQNEAQ. The CDR3 spans 13 residues. Trimming removed 5 bases from V and 3 bases from J; junction bases left unmatched: 2. CDR3 DNA: TGTGCCAGCAGCGTGGACAGGGACACTGAAGCTTTCTTT. It translates to CASSVDRDTEAFF.

This clone was seen only once. This chain uses TRBV9 with TRBJ1-1, with 9 bases aligning to TRBD1. CDR1 SGDLS and CDR2 YYNGEE come from the germline V gene. The CDR3 loop spans 15 amino acids. The trim removed 4 bases at V and 4 bases at J, leaving 8 bases unmatched. The CDR3 nucleotides read TGTGCCAGCAGCTCGACAGGGGGAGGTGGCACTGAAGCTTTCTTT. It is translated as CASSSTGGGGTEAFF. The whole variable domain, remainder taken from reference TRBV9 and TRBJ1-1, is DSGVTQTPKHLITATGQRVTLRCSPRSGDLSVYWYQQSLDQGLQFLIQYYNGEERAKGNILERFSAQQFPDLHSELNLSSLELGDSALYFCASSSTGGGGTEAFFGQGTRLTVV.

J is TRBJ1-5 and V is TRBV30, with D possibly matching TRBD1 (6 bases). Between the trimmed V and J ends, which lost 2 bases and 7 bases, there was a span of 18 bases. The CDR3 consists of 15 residues. Germline CDR1 GTSNPN, CDR2 SVGIG (reference sequence). The CDR3 DNA sequence: TGTGCCTGGAGTTTTGGGGGGGCTAAGTGGCAGCCCCAGCATTTT. Encoded protein: CAWSFGGAKWQPQHF.

Only one count was recorded for this clone. The genes are TRBV5-1 and TRBJ1-2; TRBD1 is a possible D gene (6 bases). Trimming took 5 bases from V and 8 from J, leaving 19 bases between them. Germline V gives CDR1 SGHRS, CDR2 YFSETQ. The CDR3 contains 14 residues. CDR3: CASSFTRGLKGYTF. The DNA of the CDR3 is TGCGCCAGCAGTTTTACCAGGGGCCTTAAGGGCTACACCTTC.

This chain joins TRBV7-3 and TRBJ2-1, with 12 bases identical to TRBD2. V shed 4 bases and J 4 bases; nucleotides not matched to a gene: 2. Germline loops: CDR1 SGHTA, CDR2 FQGTGA. The CDR3 sequence is 15 residues long. CDR3: CASSWGLAGYNEQFF. DNA for the CDR3: TGTGCCAGCAGCTGGGGACTAGCGGGTTACAATGAGCAGTTCTTC.

V is TRBV6-5 and J is TRBJ1-5, with 7 bases lining up with TRBD1. The CDR3 is 15 residues long. V shed 6 bases, J shed 6 bases, and the junction held 11 bases outside the gene matches. Germline CDR1 reads MNHEY; CDR2 reads SVGAGI. CDR3 bases: TGTGCCAGCAGGCGTCGGCAGGGGGGCGGTCAGCCCCAGCATTTT. Its protein product is CASRRRQGGGQPQHF.

V gene TRBV29-1 combines with J gene TRBJ1-1; TRBD1 agrees at 10 bases. V was clipped by 3 bases and J by 0 bases; unmatched bases: 4. The CDR3 runs 15 residues. Germline V gene sequence: CDR1 SQVTM, CDR2 ANQGSEA. CDR3 region: CSVEGTGVLNTEAFF. The CDR3 bases are TGCAGCGTTGAGGGGACAGGGGTCCTGAACACTGAAGCTTTCTTT.

The gene calls are TRBV18 and TRBJ2-2; a weak D match, TRBD1 (5 bases). CDR1 is KGHSH and CDR2 is LQKENI in the germline V gene. The CDR3 is 13 amino acids. V dropped 5 bases and J dropped 3 bases, with 7 bases sitting between them. The CDR3 nucleotides read TGTGCCAGCTCAGGGGCGTACACCGGGGAGCTGTTTTTT. Translated, it gives CASSGAYTGELFF.

The chain couples TRBV7-8 to TRBJ2-1; TRBD2 agrees at 8 bases. From germline, CDR1 is SGHVS and CDR2 FQNEAQ. The CDR3 spans 17 residues. V lost 4 bases to trimming and J lost 9 bases; unmatched junction nucleotides: 17. Here the CDR3 reads CASSSSVLRGGLGEQFF. The DNA for the CDR3 is TGTGCCAGCAGCTCCTCCGTTTTACGGGGGGGCCTTGGTGAGCAGTTCTTC.

The rearrangement links TRBV18 to TRBJ1-1; D gene ambiguous. The germline V gene encodes CDR1 KGHSH and CDR2 LQKENI. CDR3 length: 14 amino acids. Trimming stripped 0 bases from V and 2 bases from J, with 7 bases between. CDR3: CASSPPEDNTEAFF. The CDR3 DNA reads TGTGCCAGCTCACCACCGGAGGATAACACTGAAGCTTTCTTT.

The gene calls are TRBV30 and TRBJ1-3, with D uncertain. The germline V gene encodes CDR1 GTSNPN and CDR2 SVGIG (reference sequence). With 3 bases removed from V and 1 base from J, the gap between germline ends came to 4 bases. The CDR3 loop spans 12 amino acids. The CDR3 spells CAWRSSGNTIYF. For the CDR3, the DNA is TGTGCCTGGAGGAGTTCTGGAAACACCATATATTTT.

The chain links TRBV18 to TRBJ1-2; D might be TRBD1 (5 bases). V lost 4 bases to trimming and J lost 4 bases, with 16 bases between them. This CDR3 comprises 15 residues. Per germline, CDR1 KGHSH and CDR2 LQKENI. Written as DNA, the CDR3 is TGTGCCAGCTCACTGACAGACGCTATCTCCTATGGCTACACCTTC. Amino acid sequence: CASSLTDAISYGYTF.

This chain connects TRBV11-2 to TRBJ2-1; D gene unclear. The CDR3 loop spans 16 amino acids. Germline V CDR1 and CDR2: SGHAT, FQNNGV. Trimming took 0 bases from V and 0 from J, leaving 9 bases between them. CDR3 coding DNA: TGTGCCAGCAGCTTAGACTACGTAAGCTCCTACAATGAGCAGTTCTTC. It translates to CASSLDYVSSYNEQFF.

Note on this clone: Additional DNA sequences in this sample encode the identical CDR3. The rearrangement uses TRBV27 and TRBJ2-2, with D unresolved. CDR3 length: 12 residues. Germline CDR1 is MNHEY and CDR2 is SMNVEV (reference sequence). The V end lost 4 bases, the J end lost 6 bases, and 6 bases lay between the germline ends. The CDR3 bases are TGTGCCAGCAGTTCCCCGTCCGGGGAGCTGTTTTTT. It translates to CASSSPSGELFF.

This rearrangement joins TRBV4-1 to TRBJ1-5, with no clear D. CDR1 is MGHRA and CDR2 is YSYEKL in the germline V gene. The CDR3 length is 15 residues. V was clipped by 1 base and J by 7 bases, with 14 bases between them. The CDR3: CASSQAGSEEQPQHF. The CDR3 DNA reads TGCGCCAGCAGCCAAGCGGGGTCAGAGGAACAGCCCCAGCATTTT.

The genes are TRBV28 and TRBJ1-2, with D possibly being TRBD1 (5 bases). Trimming removed 7 bases from V and 2 bases from J, with 11 bases in between. This CDR3 has 13 residues. The germline V gene has CDR1 MDHEN and CDR2 SYDVKM. This CDR3 reads CASMQGRNYGYTF. CDR3 nucleotides: TGTGCCAGCATGCAGGGTAGGAACTATGGCTACACCTTC.

This clone was counted between two and nine times. The chain employs TRBV6-6 and TRBJ1-2, with D possibly TRBD1 on 5 matching bases. This CDR3 contains 15 residues. The V gene's germline CDR1 is MNHNY and CDR2 SVGAGI (reference sequence). V lost 5 bases, J lost 1 base, and 14 bases lay in between. The CDR3 nucleotides are TGTGCCAGCAGTCCCCCAGGGAGGGATAACTATGGCTACACCTTC. Translation: CASSPPGRDNYGYTF.

The chain uses TRBV6-5 and TRBJ1-1; TRBD1 aligns across 8 bases. The CDR3 length is 16 residues. V was pared by 3 bases and J by 2 bases, with 8 bases of the junction left unmatched. From germline, CDR1 is MNHEY and CDR2 SVGAGI. The CDR3 is CASSYTGQGENTEAFF. In nucleotides, the CDR3 is TGTGCCAGCAGTTATACCGGACAGGGTGAAAACACTGAAGCTTTCTTT.

The V gene is TRBV5-4, the J gene TRBJ2-7; 7 nucleotides line up with TRBD2. CDR3 length: 11 residues. Looked up from germline, CDR1 is SGHNT and CDR2 is YYREEE (reference sequence). J lost 5 bases, V lost 7 bases, and 3 bases had no gene match. The CDR3 coding sequence is TGTGCCAGCGGGGAGGGAAACGAGCAGTACTTC. Translating it yields CASGEGNEQYF.

This chain uses TRBV5-6 with TRBJ1-1; 10 nucleotides agree with TRBD1. CDR3 size: 15 residues. Germline lookup yields CDR1 SGHDT and CDR2 YYEEEE. After removal of 4 bases from V and 3 bases from J, the junction contained 6 bases not matched to a gene. This CDR3 reads CASSGWTGGDTEAFF. For the CDR3, the DNA is TGTGCCAGCAGCGGCTGGACAGGGGGGGACACTGAAGCTTTCTTT.

The genes are TRBV5-1 and TRBJ2-5; the match to TRBD1 covers 7 bases. J lost 1 base, V lost 0 bases, and 3 bases had no gene match. CDR1 and CDR2 from the germline V gene are SGHRS and YFSETQ. The length of the CDR3 is 15 residues. The CDR3 is CASSLAGQFQETQYF. The CDR3 nucleotides read TGCGCCAGCAGCTTGGCGGGACAGTTCCAAGAGACCCAGTACTTC.

The CDR3 loop reads CASSFNRHYGYTF. Written as DNA, the CDR3 is TGCGCCAGCAGCTTTAACAGGCACTATGGCTACACCTTC. The J gene is TRBJ1-2, the V gene TRBV5-1, with D maybe TRBD1 (5 bases). Trimming took off 2 bases at V and 3 bases at J, with 8 bases between the two ends. Germline assignment: CDR1 SGHRS and CDR2 YFSETQ. CDR3 length: 13 residues.